In terms of frequency, the clone carrying this T cell receptor beta chain is medium-sized (0.01 to 0.1%). This sample is part of a study of human CD8 memory T cell subsets. Libraries targeted TCR beta using 5' RACE with UMIs. TCRdb reprocessed the 5' RACE reads and stores each CDR3 protein as one record, lacking DNA. The sample data list about 17,000 distinct CDR3 sequences. The CDR3 runs 14 residues. CDR1 is LNHDA, CDR2 SQIVND, per germline (reference sequence). This chain uses TRBV19 with TRBJ2-7. The sequence was collected from a human donor in good health. Specimen: CD8+ T cells from PBMCs. The chain's CDR3 is CASSMSASANEQYF. The variable domain in full, completed from reference TRBV19 and TRBJ2-7, reads DGGITQSPKYLFRKEGQNVTLSCEQNLNHDAMYWYRQDPGQGLRLIYYSQIVNDFQKGDIAEGYSVSREKKESFPLTVTSAQKNPTAFYLCASSMSASANEQYFGPGTRLTVT.